This is a list of T cell receptor beta chains from one sample in a study of OX40 agonist ivuxolimab in advanced cancers. Sequenced by immunoSEQ multiplex PCR; TCRdb stores in-frame clones only, minus some. The sample lists about 82,000 clones; less than 90% were seen once. This specimen was CD4+ or CD8+ T cells sorted from blood, taken in a trial of the OX40 agonist ivuxolimab. These receptor sequences come from an adult with an advanced solid tumor such as melanoma, head and neck, liver or kidney cancer. Each CDR3 is given with its conserved first and last residue. D genes are given only for firm matches. Clone size, where shown, is once, few, many, or a class for clones that have expanded.

TRBV6-5	NA	TRBJ1-3	once	16	TGTGCCAGCAGTTACGGGCAGGCGGTCTCTGGAAACACCATATATTTT	CASSYGQAVSGNTIYF
TRBV6-1	TRBD1	TRBJ1-1	NA	13	TGTGCCAGCACCTTGACAGGGGGTACTGAAGCTTTCTTT	CASTLTGGTEAFF
TRBV15	TRBD1	TRBJ1-1	NA	13	TGTGCCACCAGTAGGACAGGGGGCCGGGAAGCTTTCTTT	CATSRTGGREAFF
TRBV5-1	TRBD1	TRBJ1-4	NA	15	TGCGCCAGCAGCTTGGAGGGACAGCATAATGAAAAACTGTTTTTT	CASSLEGQHNEKLFF
TRBV7-9	NA	TRBJ1-1	few	12	TGTGCCAGCAGCCCCTGGGACACTGAAGCTTTCTTT	CASSPWDTEAFF
TRBV6-5	NA	TRBJ1-2	NA	15	TGTGCCAGCAGTTACGCCCAGACAGTCGGACATGGCTACACCTTC	CASSYAQTVGHGYTF
TRBV5-6	TRBD1	TRBJ1-1	NA	15	TGTGCCAGCAGCTCAGCGGGACAGCTATACACTGAAGCTTTCTTT	CASSSAGQLYTEAFF
TRBV6-5	NA	TRBJ2-2	NA	15	TGTGCCAGCGGACCCCTAGCGCTTAACACCGGGGAGCTGTTTTTT	CASGPLALNTGELFF
TRBV6-1	NA	TRBJ1-6	many	15	TGTGCCAGCAGTGATGGCAGGCTCTATAATTCACCCCTCCACTTT	CASSDGRLYNSPLHF
TRBV2	NA	TRBJ2-1	NA	15	TGTGCCAGTAGTGAGGTCCCGGACGCCTACAATGAGCAGTTCTTC	CASSEVPDAYNEQFF
TRBV5-1	TRBD2	TRBJ2-5	NA	16	TGCGCCAGCAGCTTGGGCCCTAGCGGGGGTGGGGAGACCCAGTACTTC	CASSLGPSGGGETQYF
TRBV13	TRBD1	TRBJ2-3	once	16	TGTGCCAGCAGCTCAGGGGGCGGTTTAAACGCGGATACGCAGTATTTT	CASSSGGGLNADTQYF
TRBV15	NA	TRBJ2-5	NA	14	TGTGCCACCAGCAGAGGCCAGGGACAAGAGACCCAGTACTTC	CATSRGQGQETQYF
TRBV19	NA	TRBJ1-1	few	17	TGTGCCAGTAGTAATACCGGGACCGCGGGTGTGAACGCTGAAGCTTTCTTT	CASSNTGTAGVNAEAFF
TRBV4-1	TRBD1	TRBJ1-6	NA	17	TGCGCCAGCAGCCCGGGACAGGGGGCCTCCTATAATTCACCCCTCCACTTT	CASSPGQGASYNSPLHF